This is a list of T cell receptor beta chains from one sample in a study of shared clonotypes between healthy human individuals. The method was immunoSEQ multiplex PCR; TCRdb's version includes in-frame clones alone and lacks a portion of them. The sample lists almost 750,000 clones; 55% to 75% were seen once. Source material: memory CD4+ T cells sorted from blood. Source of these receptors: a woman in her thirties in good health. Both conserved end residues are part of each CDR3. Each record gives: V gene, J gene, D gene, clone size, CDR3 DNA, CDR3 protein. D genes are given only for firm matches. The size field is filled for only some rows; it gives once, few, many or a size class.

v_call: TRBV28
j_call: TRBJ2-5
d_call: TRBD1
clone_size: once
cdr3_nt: TGTGCCAGCAGGCGACAGGGGGCTAGGGGTCAAGAGACCCAGTACTTC
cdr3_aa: CASRRQGARGQETQYF

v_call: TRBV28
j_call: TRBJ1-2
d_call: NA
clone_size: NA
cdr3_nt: TGTGCCAGCGGGACAAACTATGGCTACACCTTC
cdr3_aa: CASGTNYGYTF

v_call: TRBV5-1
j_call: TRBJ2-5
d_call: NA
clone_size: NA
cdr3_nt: TGCGCCAGCAGCTTGGGGGCAGCATTCCAAGAGACCCAGTACTTC
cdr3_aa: CASSLGAAFQETQYF

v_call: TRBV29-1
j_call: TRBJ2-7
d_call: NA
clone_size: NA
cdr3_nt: TGCAGCGTGGCGGTGAGCTCCTACGAGCAGTACTTC
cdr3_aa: CSVAVSSYEQYF

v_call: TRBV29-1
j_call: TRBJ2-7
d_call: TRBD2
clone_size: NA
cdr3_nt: TGCAGCGTTCGGACTAGCGGGAGCCGCTACGAGCAGTACTTC
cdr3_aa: CSVRTSGSRYEQYF

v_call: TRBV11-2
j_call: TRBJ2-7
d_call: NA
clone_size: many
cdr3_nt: TGTGCCAGCAGCTTAGTTCCAGGGCCCTACGAGCAGTACTTC
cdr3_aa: CASSLVPGPYEQYF

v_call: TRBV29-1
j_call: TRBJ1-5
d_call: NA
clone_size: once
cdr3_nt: TGCAGCGTCGCGGACAGTTATCAGCCCCAGCATTTT
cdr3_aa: CSVADSYQPQHF

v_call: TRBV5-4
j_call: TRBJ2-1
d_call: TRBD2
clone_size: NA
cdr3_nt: TGTGCCAGCAACCGGGCCCGGACTAGCGGGAAAAAGCGCTCCTACAATGAGCAGTTCTTC
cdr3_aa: CASNRARTSGKKRSYNEQFF

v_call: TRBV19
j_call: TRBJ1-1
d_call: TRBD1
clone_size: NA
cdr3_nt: TGTGCCAGCCGGGGGGGGACAGCCTTGAACACTGAAGCTTTCTTT
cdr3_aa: CASRGGTALNTEAFF

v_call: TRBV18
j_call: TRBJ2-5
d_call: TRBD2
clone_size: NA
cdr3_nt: TGTGCCAGCTCACCATTGGGCCTAGCGGAACAAGAGACCCAGTACTTC
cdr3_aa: CASSPLGLAEQETQYF

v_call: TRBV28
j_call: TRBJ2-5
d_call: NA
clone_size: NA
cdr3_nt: TGTGCCAGCAGTTCCCGGCGGGTAGGGTCCCAAGAGACCCAGTACTTC
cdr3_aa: CASSSRRVGSQETQYF

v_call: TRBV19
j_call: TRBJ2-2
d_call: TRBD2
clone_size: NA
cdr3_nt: TGTGCCAGTAGTATAGTGGGACTAGCGGCAAGAGCCGGGGAGCTGTTTTTT
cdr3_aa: CASSIVGLAARAGELFF

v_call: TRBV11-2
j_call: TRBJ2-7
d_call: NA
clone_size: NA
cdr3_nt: TGTGCCAGCAGCTCCCCCCCCAGCGAGCAGTACTTC
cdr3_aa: CASSSPPSEQYF

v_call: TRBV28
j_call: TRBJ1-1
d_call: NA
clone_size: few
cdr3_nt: TGTGCCAGCAGCGTACCGGGCAGGGCTTTCTTT
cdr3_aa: CASSVPGRAFF

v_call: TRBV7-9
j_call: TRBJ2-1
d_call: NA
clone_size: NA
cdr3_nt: TGTGCCAGCAGCTTAGGTAGGGTGGCTAGCAGAGACAATGAGCAGTTCTTC
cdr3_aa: CASSLGRVASRDNEQFF

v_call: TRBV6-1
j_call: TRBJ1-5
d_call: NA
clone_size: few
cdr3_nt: TGTGCCAGCAGACTCCGTATATACCAGCCCCAGCATTTT
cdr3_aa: CASRLRIYQPQHF

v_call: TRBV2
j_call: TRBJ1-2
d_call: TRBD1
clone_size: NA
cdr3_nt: TGTGCCAGCAGATTTACAGGGGGGTTTTCTGGGCCGAGGAACTATGGCTACACCTTC
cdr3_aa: CASRFTGGFSGPRNYGYTF

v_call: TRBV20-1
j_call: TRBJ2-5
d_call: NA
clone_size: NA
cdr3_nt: TGCAGTGCTAACGGGTGGGAGACCCAGTACTTC
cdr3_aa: CSANGWETQYF

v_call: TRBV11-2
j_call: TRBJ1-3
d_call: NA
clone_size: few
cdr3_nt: TGTGCCAGCAGCTTGCCAAGCTCTGGAAACACCATATATTTT
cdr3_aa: CASSLPSSGNTIYF

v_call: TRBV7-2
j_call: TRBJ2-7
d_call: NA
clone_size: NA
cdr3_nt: TGTGCCAGCAGCTTAGACACAGGGCGGGGCGAGCAGTACTTC
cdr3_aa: CASSLDTGRGEQYF

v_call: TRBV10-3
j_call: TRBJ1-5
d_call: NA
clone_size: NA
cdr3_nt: TGTGCCATCAGTGCTGGCCAGACAAGCAATCAGCCCCAGCATTTT
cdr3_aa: CAISAGQTSNQPQHF

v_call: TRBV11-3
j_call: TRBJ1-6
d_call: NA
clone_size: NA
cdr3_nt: TGTGCCAGCAGCTTAGTTCCGGGACTGAGCTATAATTCACCCCTCCACTTT
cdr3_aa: CASSLVPGLSYNSPLHF

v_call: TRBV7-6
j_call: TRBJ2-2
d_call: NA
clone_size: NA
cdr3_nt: TGTGCCAGCAGCTTAAAGGCGTGGGGCACCGGGGAGCTGTTTTTT
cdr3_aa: CASSLKAWGTGELFF

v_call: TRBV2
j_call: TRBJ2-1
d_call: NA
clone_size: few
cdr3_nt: TGTGCCAGCTGCTGCCCGGGTCGGTCCTACAATGAGCAGTTCTTC
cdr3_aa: CASCCPGRSYNEQFF

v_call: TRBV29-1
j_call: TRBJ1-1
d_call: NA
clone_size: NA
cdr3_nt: TGCAGCGTTGAAGTCGGCAGCCGAGCAGACACTGAAGCTTTCTTT
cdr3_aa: CSVEVGSRADTEAFF

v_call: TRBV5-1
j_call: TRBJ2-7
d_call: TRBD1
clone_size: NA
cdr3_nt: TGCGCCAGCAGCTCGCCGGGACAGTCCCGCGAGCAGTACTTC
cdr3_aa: CASSSPGQSREQYF

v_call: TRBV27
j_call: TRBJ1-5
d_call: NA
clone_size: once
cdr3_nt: TGTGCCAGCAGTCCAATTAGGGAAGCCAGCAATCAGCCCCAGCATTTT
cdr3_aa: CASSPIREASNQPQHF

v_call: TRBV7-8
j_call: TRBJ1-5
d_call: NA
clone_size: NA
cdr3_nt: TGTGCCAGCAGCTTGTGGGAAGATCAGCCCCAGCATTTT
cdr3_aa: CASSLWEDQPQHF

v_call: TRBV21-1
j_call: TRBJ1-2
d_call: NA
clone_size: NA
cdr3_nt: TGTGCCAGCAGCAAAGATAGGCAGGGAAACTATGGCTACACCTTC
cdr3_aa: CASSKDRQGNYGYTF

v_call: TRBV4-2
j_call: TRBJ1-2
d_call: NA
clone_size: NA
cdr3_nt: TGTGCCAGCAGCCAAGGCTTTGGGCAGGGTGAATATGGCTACACCTTC
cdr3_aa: CASSQGFGQGEYGYTF

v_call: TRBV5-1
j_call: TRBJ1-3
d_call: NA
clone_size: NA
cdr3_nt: TGCGCCAGCAGCTTGGGAACCTGGGGAAACACCATATATTTT
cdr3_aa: CASSLGTWGNTIYF

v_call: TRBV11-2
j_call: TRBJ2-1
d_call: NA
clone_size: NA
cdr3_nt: TGTGCCAGCAGCTTAGATCATGAGCAGTTCTTC
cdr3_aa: CASSLDHEQFF

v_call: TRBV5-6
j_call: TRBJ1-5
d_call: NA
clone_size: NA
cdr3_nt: TGTGCCAGCAGCTTAAGGGGGTCGGGTCAGCCCCAGCATTTT
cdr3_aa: CASSLRGSGQPQHF

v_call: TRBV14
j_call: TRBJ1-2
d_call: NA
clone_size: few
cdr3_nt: TGTGCCAGCAGCCAAGCGGGGGTTGGCGATGGCTACACCTTC
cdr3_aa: CASSQAGVGDGYTF

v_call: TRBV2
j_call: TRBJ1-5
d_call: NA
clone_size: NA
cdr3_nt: TGTGCCAGCAGTTACACGGCGCGCAATCAGCCCCAGCATTTT
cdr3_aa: CASSYTARNQPQHF

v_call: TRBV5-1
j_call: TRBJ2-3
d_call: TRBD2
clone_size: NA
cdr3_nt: TGCGCCAGCAGCCCAGTAGGGACTAGCGGGAGGGCCGGCACAGATACGCAGTATTTT
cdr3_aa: CASSPVGTSGRAGTDTQYF

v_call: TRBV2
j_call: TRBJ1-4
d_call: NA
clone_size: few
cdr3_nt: TGTGCCAGCAGTCCCAGTTTACACCGGAGTGAAAAACTGTTTTTT
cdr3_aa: CASSPSLHRSEKLFF

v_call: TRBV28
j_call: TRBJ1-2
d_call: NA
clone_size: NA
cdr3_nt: TGTGCCAGCAGTTTAACCCAAAACTATGGCTACACCTTC
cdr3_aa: CASSLTQNYGYTF